This record concerns one TCR beta chain sequence. The antigen is not known. The source of the sample is a study of T cell responses to AZD1222 COVID-19 vaccine. Whole-study findings and limits: Nearly half of unique spike-specific TCRs reportedly avoided B.1.351 and B.1.1.7 mutated regions. Baseline seropositivity occurred in only a handful of AZD1222 recipients. Repertoires were obtained only post-peak T cell response.

The V gene's germline CDR1 is MDHEN and CDR2 SYDVKM. The V end lost 7 bases, the J end lost 0 bases, and 22 bases lay between the germline ends. This CDR3 has 17 amino acids. TCRdb keeps only in-frame clones here, not all; method: immunoSEQ multiplex PCR. The table lists 180,000 or so clones, approximately 90% of them singletons. This TCR came from an adult who received the MenACWY meningococcal vaccine as a control. This chain connects TRBV28 to TRBJ2-7; no clear D gene. The material sequenced was peripheral blood, taken 28 days after the second dose of the MenACWY control vaccine. The CDR3 DNA reads TGTGCCAGCACCAGTAGAGTGGGCGGAGATCGCTCCTACGAGCAGTACTTC. Protein sequence: CASTSRVGGDRSYEQYF.